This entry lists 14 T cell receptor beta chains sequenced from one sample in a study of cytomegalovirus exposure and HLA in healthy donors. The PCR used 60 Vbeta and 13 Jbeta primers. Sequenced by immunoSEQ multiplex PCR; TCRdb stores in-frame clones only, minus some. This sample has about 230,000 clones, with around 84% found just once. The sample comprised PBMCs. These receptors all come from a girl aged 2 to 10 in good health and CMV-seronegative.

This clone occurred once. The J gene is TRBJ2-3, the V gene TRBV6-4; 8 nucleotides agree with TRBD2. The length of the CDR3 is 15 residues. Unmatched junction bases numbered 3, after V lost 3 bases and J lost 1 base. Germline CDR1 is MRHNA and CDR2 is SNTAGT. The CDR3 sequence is CASSEETSGTDTQYF. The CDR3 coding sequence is TGTGCCAGCAGTGAGGAGACTAGCGGCACAGATACGCAGTATTTT.

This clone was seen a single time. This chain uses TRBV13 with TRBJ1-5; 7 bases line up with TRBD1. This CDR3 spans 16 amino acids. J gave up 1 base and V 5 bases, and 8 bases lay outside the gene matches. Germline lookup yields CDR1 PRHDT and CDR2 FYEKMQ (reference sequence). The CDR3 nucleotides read TGTGCCAGCAGCCTCCGGACAGGAGCAAGCAATCAGCCCCAGCATTTT. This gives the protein CASSLRTGASNQPQHF.

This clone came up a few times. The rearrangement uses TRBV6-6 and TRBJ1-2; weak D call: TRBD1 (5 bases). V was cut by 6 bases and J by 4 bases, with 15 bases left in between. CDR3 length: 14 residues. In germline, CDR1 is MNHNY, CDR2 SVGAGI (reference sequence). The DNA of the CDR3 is TGTGCCAGCAGCCCCAGGGTAGACGCCTATGGCTACACCTTC. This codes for CASSPRVDAYGYTF.

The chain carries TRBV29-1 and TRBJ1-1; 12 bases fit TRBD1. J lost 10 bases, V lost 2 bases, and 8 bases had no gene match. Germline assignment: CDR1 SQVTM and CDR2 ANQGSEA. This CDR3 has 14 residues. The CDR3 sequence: CSVEPGTGGLLAFF. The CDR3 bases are TGCAGCGTTGAACCCGGGACAGGGGGCTTGCTAGCTTTCTTT.

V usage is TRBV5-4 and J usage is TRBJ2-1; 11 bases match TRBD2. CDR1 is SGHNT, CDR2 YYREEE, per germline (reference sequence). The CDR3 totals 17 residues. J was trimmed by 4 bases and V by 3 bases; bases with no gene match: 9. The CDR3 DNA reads TGTGCCAGCAGCTCCACTCCGCTAGCGGGGGGATACAATGAGCAGTTCTTC. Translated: CASSSTPLAGGYNEQFF. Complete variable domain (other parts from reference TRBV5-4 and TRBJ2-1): ETGVTQSPTHLIKTRGQQVTLRCSSQSGHNTVSWYQQALGQGPQFIFQYYREEENGRGNFPPRFSGLQFPNYSSELNVNALELDDSALYLCASSSTPLAGGYNEQFFGPGTRLTVL.

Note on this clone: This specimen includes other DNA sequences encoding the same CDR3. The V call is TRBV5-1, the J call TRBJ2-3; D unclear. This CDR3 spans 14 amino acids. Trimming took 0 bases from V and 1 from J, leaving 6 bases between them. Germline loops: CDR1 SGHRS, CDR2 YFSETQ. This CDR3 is CASSLAPGTDTQYF. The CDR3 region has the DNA TGCGCCAGCAGCTTGGCCCCGGGCACAGATACGCAGTATTTT. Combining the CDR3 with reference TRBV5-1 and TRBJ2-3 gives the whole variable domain KAGVTQTPRYLIKTRGQQVTLSCSPISGHRSVSWYQQTPGQGLQFLFEYFSETQRNKGNFPGRFSGRQFSNSRSEMNVSTLELGDSALYLCASSLAPGTDTQYFGPGTRLTVL.

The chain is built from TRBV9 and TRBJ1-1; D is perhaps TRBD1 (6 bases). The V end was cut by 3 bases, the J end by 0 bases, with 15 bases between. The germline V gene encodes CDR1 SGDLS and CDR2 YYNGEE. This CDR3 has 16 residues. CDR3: CASSGPAGALNTEAFF. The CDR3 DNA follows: TGTGCCAGCAGCGGACCGGCAGGGGCGTTGAACACTGAAGCTTTCTTT. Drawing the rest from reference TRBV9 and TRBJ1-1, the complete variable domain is DSGVTQTPKHLITATGQRVTLRCSPRSGDLSVYWYQQSLDQGLQFLIQYYNGEERAKGNILERFSAQQFPDLHSELNLSSLELGDSALYFCASSGPAGALNTEAFFGQGTRLTVV.

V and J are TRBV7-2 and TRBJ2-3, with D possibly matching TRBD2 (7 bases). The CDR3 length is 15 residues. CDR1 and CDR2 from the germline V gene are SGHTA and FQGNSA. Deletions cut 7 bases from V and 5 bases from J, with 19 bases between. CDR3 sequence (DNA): TGTGCCAGCATCATAAAGGCGGGGGCGAGAGATACGCAGTATTTT. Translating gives CASIIKAGARDTQYF.

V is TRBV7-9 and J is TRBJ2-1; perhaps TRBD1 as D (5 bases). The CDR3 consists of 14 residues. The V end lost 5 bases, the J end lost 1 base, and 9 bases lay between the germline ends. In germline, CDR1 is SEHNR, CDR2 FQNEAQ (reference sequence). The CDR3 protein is CASSKTASYNEQFF. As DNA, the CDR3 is TGTGCCAGCAGCAAGACAGCTTCCTACAATGAGCAGTTCTTC. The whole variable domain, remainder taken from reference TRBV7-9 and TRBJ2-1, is DTGVSQNPRHKITKRGQNVTFRCDPISEHNRLYWYRQTLGQGPEFLTYFQNEAQLEKSRLLSDRFSAERPKGSFSTLEIQRTEQGDSAMYLCASSKTASYNEQFFGPGTRLTVL.

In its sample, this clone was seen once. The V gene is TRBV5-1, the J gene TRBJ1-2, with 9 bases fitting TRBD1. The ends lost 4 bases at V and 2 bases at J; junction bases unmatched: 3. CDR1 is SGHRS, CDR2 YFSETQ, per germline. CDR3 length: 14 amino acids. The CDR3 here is CASSPTGGNYGYTF. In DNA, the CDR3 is TGCGCCAGCAGCCCCACAGGGGGCAACTATGGCTACACCTTC.

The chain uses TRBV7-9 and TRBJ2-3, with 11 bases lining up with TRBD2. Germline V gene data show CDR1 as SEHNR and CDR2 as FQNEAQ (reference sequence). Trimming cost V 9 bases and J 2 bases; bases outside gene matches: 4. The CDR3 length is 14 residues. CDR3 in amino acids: CARLAGALTDTQYF. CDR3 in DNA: TGTGCCAGACTAGCGGGGGCGCTCACAGATACGCAGTATTTT.

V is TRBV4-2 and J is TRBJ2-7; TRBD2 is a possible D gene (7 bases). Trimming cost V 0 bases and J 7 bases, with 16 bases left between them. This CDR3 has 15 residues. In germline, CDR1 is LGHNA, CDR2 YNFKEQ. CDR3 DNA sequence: TGTGCCAGCAGCCAAGATGGGGGGGCACCGGGGGAGCAGTACTTC. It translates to CASSQDGGAPGEQYF.

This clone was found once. CDR3 sequence reads: CASRETGGSSPLHF. The CDR3 DNA is TGTGCCAGCAGGGAAACAGGGGGAAGCTCACCCCTCCACTTT. The chain joins TRBV6-5 to TRBJ1-6, with TRBD1 matching over 8 bases. J gave up 10 bases and V 6 bases, and 8 bases lay outside the gene matches. Germline values: CDR1 MNHEY, CDR2 SVGAGI. CDR3 length equals 14 residues.

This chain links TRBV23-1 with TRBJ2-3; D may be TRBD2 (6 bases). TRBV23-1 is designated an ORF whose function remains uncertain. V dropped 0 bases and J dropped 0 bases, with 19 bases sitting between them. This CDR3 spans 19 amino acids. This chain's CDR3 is CASSQSCAPLAPSTDTQYF. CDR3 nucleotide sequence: TGCGCCAGCAGTCAATCCTGCGCTCCACTAGCCCCGAGCACAGATACGCAGTATTTT.